The rows below give T cell receptor beta chains drawn from one sample of a study of T cell repertoires in cytomegalovirus infection. TCRdb re-derived calls from the reads in MiXCR, one entry per CDR3 protein. Found here are around 240,000 distinct CDR3 sequences, approximately 24% of them singletons; the top ten hold 15% to 20%. Sequenced sample: CD8+ T cells from PBMCs. The receptors originated from a human donor in good health (CMV status not recorded). Some clones in this sample may be carry-over from other donors' samples. Each CDR3 is given with its conserved first and last residue. A D gene is named only where the DNA matches it firmly. Where a row states a size, it is once, few, many or the class of an expanded clone; other rows omit it.

few,NA,TRBJ1-2,TRBV29-1,CSVETGVDGYTF,TGCAGCGTTGAGACAGGAGTGGATGGCTACACCTTC
few,TRBD1,TRBJ1-2,TRBV20-1,CSARGQGGDGYTF,TGCAGTGCTAGAGGACAGGGGGGGGATGGCTACACCTTC
few,NA,TRBJ2-1,TRBV28,CASSQVGFEQFF,TGTGCCAGCAGCCAGGTGGGGTTTGAGCAGTTCTTC
NA,TRBD2,TRBJ2-3,TRBV5-1,CASSLASGGTTDTQYF,TGCGCCAGCAGCTTGGCTAGCGGGGGAACCACAGATACGCAGTATTTT
NA,NA,TRBJ2-7,TRBV29-1,CSVELQTTYEQYF,TGCAGCGTTGAATTACAGACAACCTACGAGCAGTACTTC
many,NA,TRBJ2-5,TRBV12-3/TRBV12-4,CASSSGTEETQYF,TGTGCCAGCAGTAGCGGGACAGAAGAGACCCAGTACTTC
many,NA,TRBJ2-4,TRBV7-2,CASSLGRNAKNIQYF,TGTGCCAGCAGCTTAGGGAGAAATGCCAAAAACATTCAGTACTTC
few,TRBD1,TRBJ1-4,TRBV7-9,CASSSTETGAPTNEKLFF,TGTGCCAGCAGCTCGACGGAAACAGGGGCCCCAACTAATGAAAAACTGTTTTTT
NA,TRBD1,TRBJ2-3,TRBV7-9,CASSLDWTGGADTQYF,TGTGCCAGCAGCTTAGATTGGACAGGGGGGGCAGATACGCAGTATTTT
NA,TRBD1,TRBJ2-3,TRBV7-8,CASSPNLDRGSTPSTDTQYF,TGTGCCAGCAGCCCTAATCTAGACAGGGGATCTACCCCTAGCACAGATACGCAGTATTTT
many,TRBD2,TRBJ2-7,TRBV7-2,CASSPELAFHEQYF,TGTGCCAGCAGCCCAGAACTAGCGTTCCACGAGCAGTACTTC
many,NA,TRBJ2-5,TRBV7-8,CASSPTRDGERRETQYF,TGTGCCAGCAGCCCAACCCGGGACGGGGAACGGCGGGAGACCCAGTACTTC
many,TRBD1,TRBJ2-1,TRBV7-6,CASSSRTGGSTYNEQFF,TGTGCCAGCAGCTCTAGGACAGGGGGAAGCACCTACAATGAGCAGTTCTTC
few,NA,TRBJ2-3,TRBV7-2,CASSLVAGATDTQYF,TGTGCCAGCAGCTTAGTGGCGGGGGCCACAGATACGCAGTATTTT
NA,TRBD1,TRBJ1-6,TRBV25-1,CASRHRGQNSPLHF,TGTGCCAGCAGGCACAGGGGGCAGAATTCACCCCTCCACTTT
NA,NA,TRBJ2-7,TRBV28,CASSATHNIYEQYF,TGTGCCAGCAGTGCGACACACAATATCTACGAGCAGTACTTC
NA,TRBD1,TRBJ1-6,TRBV7-8,CASSLQRDRSSYNSPLHF,TGTGCCAGCAGCTTACAGCGGGACAGGAGCTCCTATAATTCACCCCTCCACTTT
NA,NA,TRBJ2-7,TRBV20-1,CSARENGLSSYEQYF,TGCAGTGCTAGAGAGAACGGACTGAGCTCCTACGAGCAGTACTTC
few,NA,TRBJ1-2,TRBV7-9,CASSLSGGVNYGYTF,TGTGCCAGCAGCTTGAGTGGAGGTGTTAACTATGGCTACACCTTC
NA,NA,TRBJ2-7,TRBV20-1,CSARVRGGEQYF,TGCAGTGCTAGAGTCAGGGGAGGCGAGCAGTACTTC
few,NA,TRBJ2-7,TRBV20-1,CSARPGLLYEQYF,TGCAGTGCTAGACCGGGCCTTCTATACGAGCAGTACTTC
NA,NA,TRBJ1-1,TRBV7-4,CASSLEQGPDTEAFF,TGTGCCAGCAGCTTAGAGCAGGGCCCGGATACTGAAGCTTTCTTT
NA,NA,TRBJ1-1,TRBV19,CASNPGYINTEAFF,TGTGCCAGTAACCCGGGATACATTAACACTGAAGCTTTCTTT
NA,TRBD1,TRBJ2-7,TRBV27,CASSLTGVVYEQYF,TGTGCCAGCAGTTTAACAGGGGTGGTTTACGAGCAGTACTTC
many,NA,TRBJ1-1,TRBV19,CASSIGSSRYTEAFF,TGTGCCAGTAGTATCGGGTCTTCCCGGTACACTGAAGCTTTCTTT
many,NA,TRBJ1-1,TRBV4-1,CASSQGGGGTEAFF,TGCGCCAGCAGCCAAGGAGGGGGTGGCACTGAAGCTTTCTTT
NA,NA,TRBJ1-4,TRBV12-3/TRBV12-4,CASSFSGTNEKLFF,TGTGCCAGCAGTTTTTCAGGGACTAATGAAAAACTGTTTTTT
NA,NA,TRBJ1-5,TRBV7-6,CASSLSGGEQPQHF,TGTGCCAGCAGCTTAAGCGGGGGCGAGCAGCCCCAGCATTTT